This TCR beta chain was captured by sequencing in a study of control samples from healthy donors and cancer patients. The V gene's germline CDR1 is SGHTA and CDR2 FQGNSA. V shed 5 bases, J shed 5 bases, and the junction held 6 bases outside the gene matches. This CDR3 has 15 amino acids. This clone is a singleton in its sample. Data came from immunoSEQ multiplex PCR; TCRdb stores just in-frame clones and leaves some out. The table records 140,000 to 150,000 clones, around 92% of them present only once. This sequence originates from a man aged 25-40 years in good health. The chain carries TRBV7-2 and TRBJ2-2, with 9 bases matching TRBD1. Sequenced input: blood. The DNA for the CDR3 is TGTGCCAGCAGCATTGGGACAGGGCGGACCGGGGAGCTGTTTTTT. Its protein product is CASSIGTGRTGELFF.